The 15 T cell receptor beta chains given below trace back to one sample, sequenced in a study of preoperative IRX-2 immunotherapy in early breast cancer. Measured with immunoSEQ multiplex PCR; TCRdb has only the in-frame clones, and not every one. The sample has roughly 43,000 clones, about 95% seen once; the top ten hold 1.6%. Treatment noted: preoperative locoregional IRX-2 cytokine immunotherapy. Source: tumor tissue, taken after IRX-2 immunotherapy. The receptors come from a human donor with breast cancer.

J is TRBJ1-2 and V is TRBV6-6; D remains ambiguous. Germline CDR1 and CDR2: MNHNY and SVGAGI (reference sequence). CDR3 size: 12 residues. The ends were cut back, 6 bases at V and 5 bases at J, with 10 bases in the middle. The CDR3 here is CASSGSGYGYTF. The CDR3 region has the DNA TGTGCCAGCAGCGGGAGTGGATATGGCTACACCTTC.

The rearrangement uses TRBV7-2 and TRBJ1-2, with D perhaps TRBD1 (5 bases). V was trimmed by 2 bases and J by 2 bases, leaving 15 bases between them. From germline, CDR1 is SGHTA and CDR2 FQGNSA. The CDR3 runs to 16 residues. The chain's CDR3 is CASSLKGDVVNYGYTF. CDR3 coding DNA: TGTGCCAGCAGCTTAAAAGGGGACGTAGTCAACTATGGCTACACCTTC.

The chain combines TRBV7-2 with TRBJ1-3; D is unclear. V was shortened by 5 bases and J by 2 bases, with 16 bases between the two germline ends. This CDR3 region has 16 residues. CDR1 is SGHTA and CDR2 is FQGNSA in the germline V gene. As DNA, the CDR3 is TGTGCCAGCAGCACAAACCCGGGCGGGGCTGGAAACACCATATATTTT. This gives the protein CASSTNPGGAGNTIYF. Full variable domain (missing parts from reference TRBV7-2 and TRBJ1-3): GAGVSQSPSNKVTEKGKDVELRCDPISGHTALYWYRQSLGQGLEFLIYFQGNSAPDKSGLPSDRFSAERTGGSVSTLTIQRTQQEDSAVYLCASSTNPGGAGNTIYFGEGSWLTVV.

This clone came up a few times. V usage is TRBV5-5 and J usage is TRBJ1-1; tentatively, D is TRBD1 (5 bases). CDR3 length: 14 amino acids. Trimming cost V 5 bases and J 11 bases, with 22 bases left between them. Germline V lookup: CDR1 SGHKS, CDR2 YYEKEE (reference sequence). The CDR3 spells CASSSPSGRTGAFF. The CDR3 nucleotides read TGTGCCAGCAGTTCACCTTCGGGACGTACTGGGGCTTTCTTT.

This chain connects TRBV29-1 to TRBJ2-7; no reliable D call. This CDR3 has 12 residues. Germline CDR1 is SQVTM and CDR2 is ANQGSEA. V lost 6 bases and J 2 bases, leaving 11 bases between the germline ends. CDR3 DNA sequence: TGCAGCGTCAAGGACGGAGCCTACGAGCAGTACTTC. This gives the protein CSVKDGAYEQYF.

V and J are TRBV5-4 and TRBJ2-5, with 9 bases matching TRBD2. Per germline, CDR1 SGHNT and CDR2 YYREEE (reference sequence). The CDR3 is made up of 17 amino acids. After removal of 4 bases from V and 0 bases from J, the junction contained 10 bases not matched to a gene. CDR3 in amino acids: CASSPLSGRAYQETQYF. In nucleotides, the CDR3 is TGTGCCAGCAGCCCCCTTAGCGGGAGAGCGTACCAAGAGACCCAGTACTTC.

The V and J genes are TRBV28 and TRBJ1-1; no reliable D call. The CDR3 spans 14 residues. Trimming pared 2 bases from V and 4 bases from J, leaving 11 bases between. Germline V gene sequence: CDR1 MDHEN, CDR2 SYDVKM. CDR3 amino acids: CASSLVGWGTEAFF. The CDR3 DNA reads as TGTGCCAGCAGTTTAGTGGGGTGGGGCACTGAAGCTTTCTTT.

The V gene is TRBV11-2, the J gene TRBJ2-7; no clear D gene. The CDR3 covers 13 residues. Germline CDR1 reads SGHAT; CDR2 reads FQNNGV. V lost 2 bases and J lost 6, with 11 bases in between. CDR3 sequence: CASSLSWRGEQYF. CDR3 DNA sequence: TGTGCCAGCAGCTTATCGTGGCGTGGCGAGCAGTACTTC. The entire variable domain, with the rest obtained from reference TRBV11-2 and TRBJ2-7, is as follows: EAGVAQSPRYKIIEKRQSVAFWCNPISGHATLYWYQQILGQGPKLLIQFQNNGVVDDSQLPKDRFSAERLKGVDSTLKIQPAKLEDSAVYLCASSLSWRGEQYFGPGTRLTVT.

The rearrangement uses TRBV7-2 and TRBJ1-4; D uncertain. Germline V gene sequence: CDR1 SGHTA, CDR2 FQGNSA. Trimming left V 3 bases short and J 13 bases short, with 9 bases between. This CDR3 is built from 11 residues. In DNA form, the CDR3 reads TGTGCCAGCAGCTTGACGACTAGACTGTTTTTT. The encoded protein is CASSLTTRLFF.

This clone was found once. V gene TRBV30 combines with J gene TRBJ2-6, with TRBD1 matching 9 bases. V lost 5 bases, J lost 4 bases, and 6 bases stayed unmatched. Germline V gene lookup returns CDR1 GTSNPN and CDR2 SVGIG (reference sequence). This CDR3 is built from 15 residues. The CDR3 region is CAWSRDRAGANVLTF. The DNA for the CDR3 is TGTGCCTGGTCCCGGGACAGGGCCGGGGCCAACGTCCTGACTTTC. The entire variable domain, with the rest obtained from reference TRBV30 and TRBJ2-6, is as follows: SQTIHQWPATLVQPVGSPLSLECTVEGTSNPNLYWYRQAAGRGLQLLFYSVGIGQISSEVPQNLSASRPQDRQFILSSKKLLLSDSGFYLCAWSRDRAGANVLTFGAGSRLTVL.

This clone was seen a single time. CDR3 sequence reads: CASSIVRMNTEAFF. The CDR3 DNA follows: TGTGCCAGTAGTATAGTCAGGATGAACACTGAAGCTTTCTTT. This chain joins TRBV19 and TRBJ1-1; D not certain. Trimming stripped 1 base from V and 0 bases from J, with 6 bases between. The CDR3 sequence is 14 residues long. Germline loops: CDR1 LNHDA, CDR2 SQIVND (reference sequence).

The rearrangement links TRBV6-5 to TRBJ1-5; D uncertain. Germline CDR1 is MNHEY and CDR2 is SVGAGI. The CDR3 extends over 12 amino acids. Trimming took off 1 base at V and 7 bases at J, with 5 bases between the two ends. This chain's CDR3 is CASSYWEQPQHF. The CDR3 DNA sequence: TGTGCCAGCAGTTACTGGGAGCAGCCCCAGCATTTT.

J is TRBJ2-7 and V is TRBV6-1; 8 bases are a match to TRBD1. This CDR3 region has 14 residues. V lost 6 bases to trimming and J lost 6 bases; unmatched junction nucleotides: 10. The germline CDR1 and CDR2 sequences are MNHNS and SASEGT. As DNA, the CDR3 is TGTGCCAGCAGCCCGGACAGGGTCCTACGCGAGCAGTACTTC. This gives the protein CASSPDRVLREQYF.

This rearrangement joins TRBV7-9 to TRBJ1-2; TRBD1 matches at 10 bases. CDR3 size: 15 residues. CDR1 is SEHNR and CDR2 is FQNEAQ in the germline V gene (reference sequence). Losses at the gene ends were 4 bases for V and 8 bases for J; bases not matched to a gene: 10. The CDR3 DNA sequence: TGTGCCAGCAGCTCCTATTACGGGACAGGGGAAGGCTACACCTTC. This gives the protein CASSSYYGTGEGYTF.

The rearrangement links TRBV4-3 to TRBJ2-3; possible D gene TRBD2, 5 bases. Germline loops: CDR1 LGHNA, CDR2 YSLEER. Trimming shortened V by 4 bases and J by 0 bases, and 14 bases separated the two germline ends. The CDR3 is made up of 16 amino acids. The chain's CDR3 is CASSRHRRTSTDTQYF. The CDR3 DNA reads TGCGCCAGCAGCCGACATCGGCGGACTAGCACAGATACGCAGTATTTT.